This T cell receptor (beta chain) was observed in a study of cytomegalovirus exposure and HLA in healthy donors. As for this clone: Its antigen is as yet unknown.

General observations from the study: The study flagged about 150 TCR beta chains as cytomegalovirus-associated. The dataset shows that most TCR sequences were rare, while some public TCRs occurred in many donors.

Assay: immunoSEQ multiplex PCR; the TCRdb copy retains only in-frame clones and omits some. The table has around 99,000 clones, roughly 86% seen once. The TCR was taken from a woman aged 18-29 years in good health and CMV-seronegative. Input material: PBMCs.

The CDR3 loop reads CAWSDPPGNYGYTF. The CDR3, as DNA: TGTGCCTGGAGTGACCCCCCAGGGAACTATGGCTACACCTTC. The chain carries TRBV30 and TRBJ1-2; D is possibly TRBD1 (5 bases). Trimming took off 1 base at V and 2 bases at J, with 11 bases between the two ends. CDR3 length: 14 amino acids. Germline CDR1 reads GTSNPN; CDR2 reads SVGIG (reference sequence).